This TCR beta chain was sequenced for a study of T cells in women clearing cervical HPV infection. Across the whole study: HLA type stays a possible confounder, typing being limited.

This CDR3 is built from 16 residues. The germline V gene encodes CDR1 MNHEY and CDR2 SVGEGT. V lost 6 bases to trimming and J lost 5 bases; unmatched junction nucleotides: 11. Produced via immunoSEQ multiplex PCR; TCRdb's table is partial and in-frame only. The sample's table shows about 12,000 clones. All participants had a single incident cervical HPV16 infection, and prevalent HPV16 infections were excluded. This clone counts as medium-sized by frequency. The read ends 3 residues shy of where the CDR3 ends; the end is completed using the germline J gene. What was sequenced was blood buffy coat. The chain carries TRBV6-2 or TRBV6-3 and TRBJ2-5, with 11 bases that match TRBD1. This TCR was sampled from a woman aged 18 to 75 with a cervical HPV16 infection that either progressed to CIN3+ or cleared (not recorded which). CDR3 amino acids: CASSLLGQGAMETQYF. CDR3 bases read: TGTGCCAGCAGCCTCCTCGGACAGGGGGCGATGGAGACC.